The 22 T cell receptor beta chains presented below share a single source sample, sequenced in a study of cytomegalovirus exposure and HLA in healthy donors. 60 Vbeta and 13 Jbeta primers were used in PCR. The data were produced by immunoSEQ multiplex PCR, yet TCRdb's version contains in-frame clones alone and is incomplete. There are around 100,000 clones in the sample; around 82% occur only once, and 3% to 4.5% lies in the top ten. The sequenced material came from PBMCs. The source is a woman aged 50 to 60 in good health and CMV-seropositive.

The chain has TRBV18 and TRBJ2-1; TRBD2 matches at 12 bases. Per the germline V gene, CDR1 is KGHSH and CDR2 is LQKENI. Trimming removed 5 bases from V and 5 bases from J; junction bases left unmatched: 7. This CDR3 spans 16 amino acids. CDR3 region: CASSSATSGGNNEQFF. As DNA, the CDR3 is TGTGCCAGCTCATCCGCGACTAGCGGGGGAAACAATGAGCAGTTCTTC.

This chain joins TRBV6-5 and TRBJ1-1, with D maybe TRBD1 (6 bases). There are 15 residues in the CDR3. Germline CDR1 MNHEY, CDR2 SVGAGI. V lost 6 bases and J 2 bases, leaving 16 bases between the germline ends. The CDR3 reads CASRSGQGQNTEAFF. The DNA of the CDR3 is TGTGCCAGCAGGTCCGGGCAGGGGCAAAACACTGAAGCTTTCTTT.

The gene calls are TRBV5-1 and TRBJ2-3, with 9 bases that match TRBD2. The CDR3 extends over 16 amino acids. With 4 bases clipped from V and 4 bases from J, the junction kept 10 bases outside the gene matches. Germline V gene sequence: CDR1 SGHRS, CDR2 YFSETQ. The CDR3, as DNA: TGCGCCAGCAGCCTTCGCTTACTAGCGGGCCCAGATACGCAGTATTTT. It specifies CASSLRLLAGPDTQYF.

CDR3 bases: TGTGCCAGCAGTGGTGCGGGAGGGCGCATGGATACGCAGTATTTT. Protein: CASSGAGGRMDTQYF. The chain is built from TRBV6-1 and TRBJ2-3, with 9 bases matching TRBD2. J was trimmed by 6 bases and V by 4 bases; bases with no gene match: 8. CDR1 is MNHNS and CDR2 is SASEGT in the germline V gene. The CDR3 loop spans 15 amino acids.

V and J are TRBV30 and TRBJ1-2; D is undetermined. The CDR3 has 12 amino acids. Germline CDR1 GTSNPN, CDR2 SVGIG (reference sequence). Trimming took off 4 bases at V and 1 base at J, with 7 bases between the two ends. The CDR3 reads CAWTGSNYGYTF. In DNA form, the CDR3 reads TGTGCCTGGACGGGGAGTAACTATGGCTACACCTTC. Full variable domain (rest looked up from reference TRBV30 and TRBJ1-2): SQTIHQWPATLVQPVGSPLSLECTVEGTSNPNLYWYRQAAGRGLQLLFYSVGIGQISSEVPQNLSASRPQDRQFILSSKKLLLSDSGFYLCAWTGSNYGYTFGSGTRLTVV.

This clone was detected a few times. Other DNA sequences of this sample code for an identical CDR3. The DNA for the CDR3 is TGTGCCAGCAGCCCGACCGGGAGCAATCAGCCCCAGCATTTT. Translated, it gives CASSPTGSNQPQHF. V and J are TRBV7-9 and TRBJ1-5; no definite D call. The ends were cut back, 5 bases at V and 1 base at J, with 9 bases in the middle. Germline lookup yields CDR1 SEHNR and CDR2 FQNEAQ (reference sequence). The CDR3 is 14 residues long.

V and J are TRBV29-1 and TRBJ2-1, with 8 bases identical to TRBD1. V trimming: 2 bases; J trimming: 2 bases; junction bases outside the gene matches: 8. Germline CDR1 and CDR2: SQVTM and ANQGSEA. The CDR3 totals 16 residues. CDR3 amino acids: CSVERAGTGAYNEQFF. Written as DNA, the CDR3 is TGCAGCGTTGAAAGGGCAGGGACAGGTGCCTACAATGAGCAGTTCTTC.

The V gene is TRBV27, the J gene TRBJ2-5, with 10 bases that match TRBD1. V lost 4 bases and J lost 5; bases outside the gene matches: 4. The CDR3 is 14 residues long. In germline, CDR1 is MNHEY, CDR2 SMNVEV (reference sequence). This chain's CDR3 is CASSSSDRGETQYF. CDR3 sequence (DNA): TGTGCCAGCAGTTCGTCGGACAGGGGGGAGACCCAGTACTTC.

The rearrangement uses TRBV6-1 and TRBJ2-7, with 8 bases that match TRBD1. Germline loops: CDR1 MNHNS, CDR2 SASEGT. CDR3 length equals 14 residues. V lost 6 bases, J lost 6 bases, and 10 bases stayed unmatched. In DNA, the CDR3 is TGTGCCAGCAGCCGACAGGGGACACTTCGCGAGCAGTACTTC. It yields the protein CASSRQGTLREQYF.

This clone has only a few counts. This chain joins TRBV30 and TRBJ2-1, with 12 bases aligning to TRBD2. CDR1 is GTSNPN and CDR2 is SVGIG in the germline V gene (reference sequence). The CDR3 totals 15 residues. The junction had 7 bases not matched to a gene; V was cut back by 2 bases and J by 8 bases. CDR3: CAWSFPLAGGYEQFF. The CDR3 DNA is TGTGCCTGGAGTTTCCCTCTAGCGGGGGGGTATGAGCAGTTCTTC.

V gene TRBV5-1 combines with J gene TRBJ1-3; possible D gene TRBD1, 5 bases. The germline V gene has CDR1 SGHRS and CDR2 YFSETQ. V lost 2 bases and J lost 0, with 12 bases in between. This CDR3 has 16 residues. CDR3 region: CASSLAGIDSGNTIYF. DNA of the CDR3: TGCGCCAGCAGCTTAGCAGGGATTGACTCTGGAAACACCATATATTTT.

The gene calls are TRBV6-5 and TRBJ1-2; 7 bases are shared with TRBD1. This CDR3 region has 15 residues. Trimming cost V 0 bases and J 4 bases; bases outside gene matches: 5. The germline V gene encodes CDR1 MNHEY and CDR2 SVGAGI. CDR3 loop: CASSYSVDRIYGYTF. For the CDR3, the DNA is TGTGCCAGCAGTTACTCGGTGGACAGGATCTATGGCTACACCTTC.

The chain carries TRBV6-5 and TRBJ2-1; no reliable D call. The CDR3 consists of 16 residues. Germline loops: CDR1 MNHEY, CDR2 SVGAGI. Trimming shortened V by 4 bases and J by 1 base, and 14 bases separated the two germline ends. This CDR3 is CASSLELDKSYNEQFF. The CDR3 nucleotides read TGTGCCAGCAGTTTGGAGCTGGATAAATCCTACAATGAGCAGTTCTTC.

As to this clone: Mismatch with germline at one junction end may stem from a read error. CDR3 sequence (DNA): TGTTCCAGCAGCTTAGTCCTCGGCCCTCCGGGACAGGGGACCTATGGCTACACCTTC. It specifies CSSSLVLGPPGQGTYGYTF. The rearrangement uses TRBV7-9 and TRBJ1-2, with 10 bases identical to TRBD1. CDR1 is SEHNR and CDR2 is FQNEAQ in the germline V gene (reference sequence). The CDR3 contains 19 residues.

This clone was seen a handful of times. V is TRBV27 and J is TRBJ2-2; the D gene is possibly TRBD2 (5 bases). Germline lookup yields CDR1 MNHEY and CDR2 SMNVEV (reference sequence). CDR3 size: 15 residues. With 6 bases removed from V and 4 bases from J, the gap between germline ends came to 15 bases. The DNA of the CDR3 is TGTGCCAGCAGCCCCCTAGAGGACTTCACCGGGGAGCTGTTTTTT. This translates into CASSPLEDFTGELFF.

The chain carries TRBV27 and TRBJ2-2, with D possibly TRBD2 on 5 matching bases. CDR3 size: 17 residues. Trimming cost V 5 bases and J 4 bases, with 20 bases left between them. Germline-derived CDR1 and CDR2 are MNHEY and SMNVEV (reference sequence). CDR3 amino acids: CASSHDRGFKSTGELFF. The CDR3 DNA is TGTGCCAGCAGTCACGACCGGGGATTCAAAAGCACCGGGGAGCTGTTTTTT.

This clone was recorded a few times. The rearrangement links TRBV5-1 to TRBJ1-1, with 7 bases that match TRBD1. This CDR3 has 14 residues. Germline trimming cut 4 bases from V and 1 base from J; bases unmatched to any gene: 4. Germline CDR1 and CDR2: SGHRS and YFSETQ. CDR3 coding DNA: TGCGCCAGCAGCACTCGGACAGGGAACACTGAAGCTTTCTTT. Protein sequence: CASSTRTGNTEAFF.

The genes are TRBV9 and TRBJ2-7; 9 bases align to TRBD2. The length of the CDR3 is 15 residues. Looked up from germline, CDR1 is SGDLS and CDR2 is YYNGEE. The J segment lost 2 bases and the V segment lost 3 bases, leaving 6 bases of the junction unmatched. The CDR3 is CASSALAGVPYEQYF. The CDR3 nucleotides read TGTGCCAGCAGCGCATTAGCGGGGGTCCCCTACGAGCAGTACTTC.

This chain connects TRBV11-2 to TRBJ2-5, with TRBD2 identical over 14 bases. V shed 5 bases and J 5 bases; nucleotides not matched to a gene: 4. Germline values: CDR1 SGHAT, CDR2 FQNNGV. The CDR3 sequence is 15 residues long. CDR3 region: CASSTTSGGAETQYF. The CDR3, as DNA: TGTGCCAGCAGCACGACTAGCGGGGGGGCCGAGACCCAGTACTTC.

The chain uses TRBV5-1 and TRBJ2-7, with 7 bases lining up with TRBD1. The length of the CDR3 is 17 residues. CDR1 and CDR2 (germline): SGHRS, YFSETQ. J was trimmed by 3 bases and V by 0 bases; bases with no gene match: 12. The CDR3 DNA follows: TGCGCCAGCAGCTTGGGACCCACAGGGGCAGGGGGCTACGAGCAGTACTTC. Residues: CASSLGPTGAGGYEQYF.

The rearrangement links TRBV7-8 to TRBJ1-2; D is unresolved. V was pared by 4 bases and J by 8 bases, with 20 bases between. This CDR3 has 15 residues. Germline CDR1 is SGHVS and CDR2 is FQNEAQ. CDR3 sequence: CASSSRPGETTGYTF. CDR3 nucleotides: TGTGCCAGCAGCTCCCGACCGGGAGAGACAACGGGCTACACCTTC.

J is TRBJ1-2 and V is TRBV21-1; TRBD1, as called in the table, went unchecked against the DNA. TRBV21-1 is reported as a pseudogene. The CDR3 consists of 18 residues. The CDR3 coding sequence is TGTGCCAGCAGCAAATCCGATCGACATCTATATGAACATGATGGCTACACCTTC. It translates to CASSKSDRHLYEHDGYTF.